Listed below are T cell receptor beta chains from one sample, sequenced in a study of shared T cell receptors in the human thymus. The table came from immunoSEQ multiplex PCR; TCRdb's copy has only in-frame clones and leaves some out. The data contain 500,000 to 750,000 clones, around 87% of them singletons. The same sample was also studied in work on human thymus T cells.

The sequenced material came from thymocytes. All receptors come from a boy younger than two with a congenital heart defect. The CDR3 runs from the conserved cysteine through the conserved F or W. A clone size is listed for some rows: how often the clone was seen (once, few, many), or a class if it is expanded.

v_gene,len,abundance,CDR3aa
TRBV6-4,16,-,CASSEGLAGDRETQYF
TRBV28,14,-,CASSLYRAGNTIYF
TRBV6-4,16,-,CASSDKRGGHYNEQFF
TRBV15,20,-,CATSSPQVDHRDRASYEQYF
TRBV4-3,17,few,CASSQFLAGGREYEQYF
TRBV5-1,17,-,CASSLGSGGVSTDTQYF
TRBV9,14,-,CASSATGGGTEAFF
TRBV6-5,15,-,CASSYSRDRPYEQYF
TRBV4-3,14,-,CASSPSKGEETQYF
TRBV7-3,15,-,CASSYGGPGANVLTF
TRBV21-1,17,-,CASSNRGGAFMNTEAFF
TRBV7-2,15,few,CASSLASNRSYEQYF
TRBV15,13,-,CATSREADPSQFF
TRBV27,17,-,CASSPNAPIPHTDTQYF
TRBV19,13,-,CASRPGQGPEAFF
TRBV29-1,14,few,CSVEAGPPYNEQFF
TRBV5-5,14,-,CASSSGTKNEKLFF
TRBV28,12,-,CASKGGEETQYF
TRBV27,19,-,CASSLLTGQGQGRSYEQYF
TRBV19,14,-,CASSIADRGCEQYF
TRBV10-3,16,-,CAISEGPRDSYNEQFF
TRBV14,14,-,CASSTRQERYEQYF
TRBV9,16,once,CASSPWGTSGKGEQFF
TRBV10-3,13,-,CAISTQGSQPQHF